The clone carrying this T cell receptor (beta chain) was detected only a few times. The data were produced by immunoSEQ multiplex PCR, yet TCRdb's version contains in-frame clones alone and is incomplete. The sample lists about 76,000 clones; 91% were seen once. This sample is drawn from a study of blood T cell repertoires in COVID-19. V lost 1 base to trimming and J lost 7 bases, with 15 bases between them. Germline CDR1 reads LGHNA; CDR2 reads YNFKEQ. This CDR3 contains 15 residues. The TCR originated in a human donor in a cohort sampled during active COVID-19. The rearrangement uses TRBV4-2 and TRBJ2-3; the D is unclear. Specimen: peripheral blood. CDR3 nucleotides: TGTGCCAGCAGCCAAGGTCTGGTGAATAGAAATACGCAGTATTTT. Translating it yields CASSQGLVNRNTQYF.